The 17 T cell receptor beta chains reported below all come from one sample, sequenced in a study of T cells in Graves' hyperthyroidism and ophthalmopathy. TCR beta CDR3 region amplification was performed from RNA transcripts. First-round RT-PCR targeting the TCR CDR3 was performed with the HTBI primer set. TCRdb analysed the multiplex PCR reads with MiXCR anew, one entry per CDR3 protein. Among hundreds of thousands of distinct CDR3 sequences listed, about 35% were seen once. The sequencing input was blood. These receptors all stem from a woman aged 40 to 50 with Graves' hyperthyroidism.

This clonotype has a count of ten or more. The chain has TRBV10-3 and TRBJ2-7; perhaps D is TRBD1 or TRBD2 (5 bases each). This CDR3 has 17 residues. Trimming cost V 0 bases and J 0 bases, with 15 bases left between them. The germline V gene has CDR1 ENHRY and CDR2 SYGVKD. The CDR3 loop is CAISESLVRGPSYEQYF. The DNA for the CDR3 is TGTGCCATCAGTGAGTCGTTAGTCCGGGGCCCCTCCTACGAGCAGTACTTC.

At least ten counts were recorded for this clonotype. This chain links TRBV7-3 with TRBJ1-6; no firm D call. Germline V gene data show CDR1 as SGHTA and CDR2 as FQGTGA. V was clipped by 2 bases and J by 7 bases, with 9 bases between them. There are 14 residues in the CDR3. CDR3 region: CASSLGSVNSPLHF. The CDR3 DNA follows: TGTGCCAGCAGCTTAGGCAGCGTCAATTCACCCCTCCACTTT.

This clonotype was seen only a few times. V gene TRBV12-3 or TRBV12-4 combines with J gene TRBJ2-6; 11 bases match TRBD1. The CDR3 runs 18 residues. V shed 6 bases and J 4 bases; nucleotides not matched to a gene: 11. The CDR3 spells CASSLIWTGGIGANVLTF. The CDR3 DNA reads as TGTGCCAGCAGCCTCATTTGGACAGGGGGCATCGGGGCCAACGTCCTGACTTTC.

J is TRBJ2-7 and V is TRBV20-1, with 9 bases lining up with TRBD2. J gave up 5 bases and V 4 bases, and 6 bases lay outside the gene matches. CDR3 length: 13 residues. The V gene's germline CDR1 is DFQATT and CDR2 SNEGSKA (reference sequence). CDR3 coding DNA: TGCAGTGCTAAGCTAGCGGGACTTCACGAGCAGTACTTC. Translating it yields CSAKLAGLHEQYF.

The chain recombines TRBV5-1 with TRBJ2-2; D may be TRBD2 (5 bases). Germline assignment: CDR1 SGHRS and CDR2 YFSETQ. The CDR3 totals 13 residues. V lost 1 base, J lost 10 bases, and 11 bases lay in between. CDR3: CASSLLGREELFF. The CDR3 DNA is TGCGCCAGCAGCTTGCTGGGTCGGGAGGAGCTGTTTTTT.

This rearrangement joins TRBV7-2 to TRBJ2-6; TRBD1 agrees at 11 bases. The V and J ends lost 5 bases and 0 bases, in that order; junction bases with no gene match: 6. This CDR3 is 18 amino acids long. Looked up from germline, CDR1 is SGHTA and CDR2 is FQGNSA. CDR3 DNA sequence: TGTGCCAGCAGCAAACGGGACAGGGGGAGCTCTGGGGCCAACGTCCTGACTTTC. Its protein is CASSKRDRGSSGANVLTF. The full variable domain, rest sourced from reference TRBV7-2 and TRBJ2-6, is GAGVSQSPSNKVTEKGKDVELRCDPISGHTALYWYRQSLGQGLEFLIYFQGNSAPDKSGLPSDRFSAERTGGSVSTLTIQRTQQEDSAVYLCASSKRDRGSSGANVLTFGAGSRLTVL.

This clonotype has a count of ten or more. As DNA, the CDR3 is TGTGCCAGCAGTCTTGTAGGGGCTAGTTATGGCTACACCTTC. Residues: CASSLVGASYGYTF. The V gene is TRBV7-2, the J gene TRBJ1-2, with a weak D call TRBD1 (5 bases). The V gene's germline CDR1 is SGHTA and CDR2 FQGNSA. The V end lost 6 bases, the J end lost 5 bases, and 16 bases lay between the germline ends. CDR3 size: 14 residues.

This clonotype was counted at least ten times. V usage is TRBV20-1 and J usage is TRBJ2-1; tentatively, D is TRBD1 (6 bases). This CDR3 has 15 residues. V was trimmed by 4 bases and J by 6 bases, leaving 19 bases between them. In germline, CDR1 is DFQATT, CDR2 SNEGSKA (reference sequence). The CDR3 spells CSAIWGQGMRNEQFF. For the CDR3, the DNA is TGCAGTGCTATATGGGGACAAGGGATGCGCAATGAGCAGTTCTTC.

This clonotype occurred many times. The CDR3: CAISGPGQGTGELFF. CDR3 DNA: TGTGCCATCAGTGGTCCCGGACAGGGAACCGGGGAGCTGTTTTTT. The rearrangement joins TRBV10-3 to TRBJ2-2; 8 nucleotides align to TRBD1. The CDR3 has 15 residues. V lost 4 bases to trimming and J lost 5 bases; unmatched junction nucleotides: 6. Germline V gene lookup returns CDR1 ENHRY and CDR2 SYGVKD.

This clonotype was found many times. The V call is TRBV7-9, the J call TRBJ2-5; TRBD1 aligns across 7 bases. CDR3 length: 16 amino acids. Germline assignment: CDR1 SEHNR and CDR2 FQNEAQ (reference sequence). The V segment lost 5 bases and the J segment 2 bases; nucleotides outside the gene matches: 11. The CDR3 DNA sequence: TGTGCCAGCAGCGACGCCGGGACAGTGTCACAAGAGACCCAGTACTTC. Its protein product is CASSDAGTVSQETQYF.

The table lists this clonotype with a few counts. V usage is TRBV5-1 and J usage is TRBJ2-7, with 8 bases that match TRBD2. The CDR3 contains 15 residues. The J segment lost 4 bases and the V segment lost 0 bases, leaving 6 bases of the junction unmatched. Germline V CDR1 and CDR2: SGHRS, YFSETQ. The CDR3 region has the DNA TGCGCCAGCAGCTTGGGCCGGGGGGGTTGGTACGAGCAGTACTTC. This codes for CASSLGRGGWYEQYF. Full variable domain (rest looked up from reference TRBV5-1 and TRBJ2-7): KAGVTQTPRYLIKTRGQQVTLSCSPISGHRSVSWYQQTPGQGLQFLFEYFSETQRNKGNFPGRFSGRQFSNSRSEMNVSTLELGDSALYLCASSLGRGGWYEQYFGPGTRLTVT.

The CDR3 DNA follows: TGTGCCAGCAGTCTGCGAGGCTACACAGGGAACACTGAAGCTTTCTTT. Protein sequence: CASSLRGYTGNTEAFF. This chain links TRBV6-5 with TRBJ1-1; possibly TRBD1 for D (5 bases). This CDR3 comprises 16 residues. Looked up from germline, CDR1 is MNHEY and CDR2 is SVGAGI. V lost 5 bases to trimming and J lost 1 base, with 17 bases between them.

The chain carries TRBV10-3 and TRBJ1-2; TRBD1 might be the D (6 bases). CDR3 length equals 14 residues. In germline, CDR1 is ENHRY, CDR2 SYGVKD. The ends were cut back, 2 bases at V and 4 bases at J, with 11 bases in the middle. DNA for the CDR3: TGTGCCATCAGTGAGAAAGTGGACAGCTATGGCTACACCTTC. Encoded protein: CAISEKVDSYGYTF.

This clonotype was picked up a small number of times. V usage is TRBV7-9 and J usage is TRBJ2-5, with TRBD2 identical over 9 bases. This CDR3 comprises 17 residues. After removal of 6 bases from V and 4 bases from J, the junction contained 15 bases not matched to a gene. From germline, CDR1 is SEHNR and CDR2 FQNEAQ (reference sequence). The CDR3 here is CASSPRTSARGAETQYF. Here the CDR3 DNA reads TGTGCCAGCAGTCCCCGGACTAGCGCGAGAGGGGCAGAGACCCAGTACTTC.

This clonotype was counted many times. The chain employs TRBV20-1 and TRBJ2-5; TRBD1 might be the D (5 bases). Germline CDR1 and CDR2: DFQATT and SNEGSKA (reference sequence). CDR3 length: 13 residues. Trimming shortened V by 5 bases and J by 2 bases, and 12 bases separated the two germline ends. CDR3 in amino acids: CSAATDAQETQYF. The CDR3 bases are TGCAGTGCTGCGACAGATGCACAAGAGACCCAGTACTTC.

V and J are TRBV20-1 and TRBJ1-1, with 7 bases identical to TRBD1. CDR3 length: 13 amino acids. CDR1 is DFQATT and CDR2 is SNEGSKA in the germline V gene (reference sequence). Trimming took 6 bases from V and 3 from J; bases not matched to a gene: 7. The CDR3 DNA reads TGCAGTGCCACCGGGACAGAACACACTGAAGCTTTCTTT. Translating gives CSATGTEHTEAFF.

V is TRBV6-5 and J is TRBJ2-3; D is uncertain. V shed 1 base and J shed 6 bases, with 5 bases lying between them. This CDR3 comprises 12 residues. CDR1 is MNHEY, CDR2 SVGAGI, per germline. DNA of the CDR3: TGTGCCAGCAGTTACTTCAGGGATACGCAGTATTTT. This translates into CASSYFRDTQYF.